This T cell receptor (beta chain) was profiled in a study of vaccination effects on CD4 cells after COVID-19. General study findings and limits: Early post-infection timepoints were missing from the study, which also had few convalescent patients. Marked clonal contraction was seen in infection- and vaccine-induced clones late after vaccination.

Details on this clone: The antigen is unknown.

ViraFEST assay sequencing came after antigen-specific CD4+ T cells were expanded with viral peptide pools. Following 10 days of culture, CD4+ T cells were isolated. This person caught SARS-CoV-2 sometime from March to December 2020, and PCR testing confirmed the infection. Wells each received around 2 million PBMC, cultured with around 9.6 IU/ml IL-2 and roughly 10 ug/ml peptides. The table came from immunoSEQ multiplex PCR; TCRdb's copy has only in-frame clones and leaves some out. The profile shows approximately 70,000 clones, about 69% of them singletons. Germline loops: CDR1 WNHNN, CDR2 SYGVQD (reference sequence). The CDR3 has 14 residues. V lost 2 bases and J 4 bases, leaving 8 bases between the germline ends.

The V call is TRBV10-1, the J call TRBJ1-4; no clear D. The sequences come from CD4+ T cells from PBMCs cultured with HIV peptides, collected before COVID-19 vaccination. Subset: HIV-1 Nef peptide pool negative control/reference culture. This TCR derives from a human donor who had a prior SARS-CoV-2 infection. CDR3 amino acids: CASSEKGYNEKLFF. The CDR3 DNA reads TGCGCCAGCAGTGAGAAGGGATATAATGAAAAACTGTTTTTT.